A selection of T cell receptor beta chains follows, all from one sample in a study of beta chain features in type 1 diabetes. Sequenced by immunoSEQ multiplex PCR; TCRdb stores in-frame clones only, minus some. This repertoire shows about 180,000 clones, around 13% found once; its top ten account for about 0.59%. The sample consisted of central memory CD4+ T cells from blood. These receptors were obtained from a woman younger than 30 in good health. Each CDR3 is given with its conserved first and last residue. D genes are given only for firm matches. Part of the rows lack a size; the others show once, few, many or a class for expanded clones.

v_gene: TRBV29-1
abundance: .
j_gene: TRBJ2-1
d_gene: .
CDR3nt: TGCAGCGTTGATGTGGGAGCTCTCTACAATGAGCAGTTCTTC
CDR3aa: CSVDVGALYNEQFF

v_gene: TRBV30
abundance: few
j_gene: TRBJ2-3
d_gene: TRBD2
CDR3nt: TGTGCCTGGGGTAGGACTAGCGCCCCCACAGATACGCAGTATTTT
CDR3aa: CAWGRTSAPTDTQYF

v_gene: TRBV6-6
abundance: .
j_gene: TRBJ1-4
d_gene: .
CDR3nt: TGTGCCAGCAGACCACGGGGGAATGAAAAACTGTTTTTT
CDR3aa: CASRPRGNEKLFF

v_gene: TRBV10-3
abundance: .
j_gene: TRBJ1-1
d_gene: .
CDR3nt: TGTGCCATCAGGGGACAGAACACTGAAGCTTTCTTT
CDR3aa: CAIRGQNTEAFF

v_gene: TRBV5-1
abundance: .
j_gene: TRBJ2-1
d_gene: .
CDR3nt: TGCGCCAGCAGCTTGGCGCAGGGCAGATATGAGCAGTTCTTC
CDR3aa: CASSLAQGRYEQFF

v_gene: TRBV10-3
abundance: .
j_gene: TRBJ1-2
d_gene: .
CDR3nt: TGTGCCATCAGTGAGCCTAGAGGGAGGAGATATGGCTACACCTTC
CDR3aa: CAISEPRGRRYGYTF

v_gene: TRBV2
abundance: few
j_gene: TRBJ1-1
d_gene: .
CDR3nt: TGTGCCAGCAGGACAGTTTACAACACTGAAGCTTTCTTT
CDR3aa: CASRTVYNTEAFF

v_gene: TRBV9
abundance: .
j_gene: TRBJ2-2
d_gene: TRBD2
CDR3nt: TGTGCCAGCAGCGGGGGACTAGCGCTTGGCGGGGAGCTGTTTTTT
CDR3aa: CASSGGLALGGELFF

v_gene: TRBV11-2
abundance: .
j_gene: TRBJ2-3
d_gene: TRBD1
CDR3nt: TGTGCCAGCAGCTTGGGACAGGGGGCTTATACGCAGTATTTT
CDR3aa: CASSLGQGAYTQYF

v_gene: TRBV30
abundance: .
j_gene: TRBJ1-3
d_gene: .
CDR3nt: TGTGCCTGGACTGCTGGAAACACCATATATTTT
CDR3aa: CAWTAGNTIYF

v_gene: TRBV28
abundance: .
j_gene: TRBJ2-1
d_gene: TRBD1
CDR3nt: TGTGCCAGCTTGAAAGGGACAGCCTACAATGAGCAGTTCTTC
CDR3aa: CASLKGTAYNEQFF

v_gene: TRBV6-6
abundance: .
j_gene: TRBJ1-1
d_gene: .
CDR3nt: TGTGCCAGCCAATACAAAGGACAGTCGATGAACACTGAAGCTTTCTTT
CDR3aa: CASQYKGQSMNTEAFF

v_gene: TRBV7-9
abundance: few
j_gene: TRBJ2-5
d_gene: .
CDR3nt: TGTGCCAGCAGCTGGTACGGGAGTAGCGAGACCCAGTACTTC
CDR3aa: CASSWYGSSETQYF

v_gene: TRBV9
abundance: few
j_gene: TRBJ1-1
d_gene: .
CDR3nt: TGTGCCAGCAGCCCCACGGGGTTCGACACTGAAGCTTTCTTT
CDR3aa: CASSPTGFDTEAFF

v_gene: TRBV29-1
abundance: few
j_gene: TRBJ1-1
d_gene: .
CDR3nt: TGCAGCGTTGTCAGGATGAACACTGAAGCTTTCTTT
CDR3aa: CSVVRMNTEAFF

v_gene: TRBV28
abundance: few
j_gene: TRBJ2-7
d_gene: TRBD2
CDR3nt: TGTGCCAGCGGAAGCGGGAGGTTCTACGAGCAGTACTTC
CDR3aa: CASGSGRFYEQYF

v_gene: TRBV13
abundance: few
j_gene: TRBJ1-5
d_gene: .
CDR3nt: TGTGCCAGCAGCCGCACTGAGGGGGGGGCGTTGGACAATCAGCCCCAGCATTTT
CDR3aa: CASSRTEGGALDNQPQHF

v_gene: TRBV28
abundance: few
j_gene: TRBJ1-2
d_gene: .
CDR3nt: TGTGCCAGCAGTTTTAAACATCGGAGGTCCTACACCTTC
CDR3aa: CASSFKHRRSYTF

v_gene: TRBV6-5
abundance: few
j_gene: TRBJ2-4
d_gene: TRBD1
CDR3nt: TGTGCCAGCAGTCGACAGGGGATAGCCAAAAACATTCAGTACTTC
CDR3aa: CASSRQGIAKNIQYF

v_gene: TRBV4-3
abundance: .
j_gene: TRBJ2-3
d_gene: .
CDR3nt: TGCGCCAGCAGCCAAGATCGTTACGGGAGATCAGATACGCAGTATTTT
CDR3aa: CASSQDRYGRSDTQYF

v_gene: TRBV7-2
abundance: .
j_gene: TRBJ2-3
d_gene: .
CDR3nt: TGTGCCAGCAGCTTAGGGACTAGCACAGATACGCAGTATTTT
CDR3aa: CASSLGTSTDTQYF

v_gene: TRBV6-6
abundance: few
j_gene: TRBJ2-5
d_gene: TRBD2
CDR3nt: TGTGCCAGCAGGACTAGCGGGAGGTTGGAGACCCAGTACTTC
CDR3aa: CASRTSGRLETQYF

v_gene: TRBV29-1
abundance: few
j_gene: TRBJ2-3
d_gene: TRBD2
CDR3nt: TGCAGCGTGGACCGACTAGCGGGGGAGAACACAGATACGCAGTATTTT
CDR3aa: CSVDRLAGENTDTQYF

v_gene: TRBV7-9
abundance: .
j_gene: TRBJ2-1
d_gene: TRBD2
CDR3nt: TGTGCCAGCAGCGCAAGCGGGGGGGCCTACAATGAGCAGTTCTTC
CDR3aa: CASSASGGAYNEQFF

v_gene: TRBV28
abundance: .
j_gene: TRBJ2-5
d_gene: .
CDR3nt: TGTGCCAGCAGTTTGTTATTACAAGAGACCCAGTACTTC
CDR3aa: CASSLLLQETQYF

v_gene: TRBV5-1
abundance: many
j_gene: TRBJ1-3
d_gene: TRBD1
CDR3nt: TGCGCCAGCAGCGAACAGGGGGCCGGAAACACCATATATTTT
CDR3aa: CASSEQGAGNTIYF

v_gene: TRBV18
abundance: many
j_gene: TRBJ2-5
d_gene: .
CDR3nt: TGTGCCAGCTCACCCGGGAGCCAAGAGACCCAGTACTTC
CDR3aa: CASSPGSQETQYF

v_gene: TRBV14
abundance: many
j_gene: TRBJ1-1
d_gene: .
CDR3nt: TGTGCCAGCAGTTTTACAGCGAACACTGAAGCTTTCTTT
CDR3aa: CASSFTANTEAFF

v_gene: TRBV5-6
abundance: .
j_gene: TRBJ2-4
d_gene: .
CDR3nt: TGTGCCAGCAGCTTTGGAGGGAACATTCAGTACTTC
CDR3aa: CASSFGGNIQYF

v_gene: TRBV5-1
abundance: .
j_gene: TRBJ1-2
d_gene: .
CDR3nt: TGCGCCAGCAGCTTCCAGGGGTATGGCTACACCTTC
CDR3aa: CASSFQGYGYTF

v_gene: TRBV9
abundance: few
j_gene: TRBJ1-4
d_gene: .
CDR3nt: TGTGCCAGCAGCGGCAGGGCAACTAATGAAAAACTGTTTTTT
CDR3aa: CASSGRATNEKLFF

v_gene: TRBV25-1
abundance: .
j_gene: TRBJ2-5
d_gene: .
CDR3nt: TGTGCCAGCAGTGGCTCAGGGGGAGGTCGGGAGACCCAGTACTTC
CDR3aa: CASSGSGGGRETQYF

v_gene: TRBV5-1
abundance: few
j_gene: TRBJ2-7
d_gene: TRBD1
CDR3nt: TGCGCCAGCAGCCCCTCCGGACAGGCGCCCTACGAGCAGTACTTC
CDR3aa: CASSPSGQAPYEQYF

v_gene: TRBV28
abundance: .
j_gene: TRBJ2-3
d_gene: TRBD1
CDR3nt: TGTGCCAGCAGTTTAGGTCCCGGGACAGGGGTATCAGATACGCAGTATTTT
CDR3aa: CASSLGPGTGVSDTQYF

v_gene: TRBV5-6
abundance: .
j_gene: TRBJ2-1
d_gene: .
CDR3nt: TGTGCCAGCAGCTTGTTGGGGGCGCGTGAGAATGAGCAGTTCTTC
CDR3aa: CASSLLGARENEQFF

v_gene: TRBV7-9
abundance: few
j_gene: TRBJ1-5
d_gene: .
CDR3nt: TGTGCCAGCAGCTTAGTGGGGCAGGGGCCGACTCAGCCCCAGCATTTT
CDR3aa: CASSLVGQGPTQPQHF

v_gene: TRBV11-1
abundance: few
j_gene: TRBJ2-2
d_gene: TRBD2
CDR3nt: TGTGCCAGCAAGTTGCGTGCTAGCGGGCCCGGGGAGCTGTTTTTT
CDR3aa: CASKLRASGPGELFF

v_gene: TRBV9
abundance: few
j_gene: TRBJ2-7
d_gene: .
CDR3nt: TGTGCCAGCAGCCAGGACAGTTACGAGCAGTACTTC
CDR3aa: CASSQDSYEQYF

v_gene: TRBV27
abundance: .
j_gene: TRBJ2-3
d_gene: TRBD2
CDR3nt: TGTGCCAGCAGGGGACTAGCGGGAGGAGGGGTAGGAGATACGCAGTATTTT
CDR3aa: CASRGLAGGGVGDTQYF

v_gene: TRBV28
abundance: .
j_gene: TRBJ2-3
d_gene: TRBD2
CDR3nt: TGTGCCAGCAGTTCTAGACTAGCGGGAGAGCAAGATACGCAGTATTTT
CDR3aa: CASSSRLAGEQDTQYF

v_gene: TRBV7-9
abundance: few
j_gene: TRBJ2-2
d_gene: .
CDR3nt: TGTGCCAGCAGCTTTTCCCAGATCCCCGGGGAGCTGTTTTTT
CDR3aa: CASSFSQIPGELFF

v_gene: TRBV28
abundance: few
j_gene: TRBJ2-7
d_gene: TRBD2
CDR3nt: TGTGCCAGCAGTTTCACTAGCGGGAGGCTCCACGAGCAGTACTTC
CDR3aa: CASSFTSGRLHEQYF

v_gene: TRBV28
abundance: .
j_gene: TRBJ2-7
d_gene: TRBD2
CDR3nt: TGTGCCAGCAGAGTACACGGGACTAGAGACTACGAGCAGTACTTC
CDR3aa: CASRVHGTRDYEQYF

v_gene: TRBV9
abundance: few
j_gene: TRBJ1-4
d_gene: TRBD1
CDR3nt: TGTGCCAGCAGCGCGGGACAGTCAACTAATGAAAAACTGTTTTTT
CDR3aa: CASSAGQSTNEKLFF

v_gene: TRBV5-1
abundance: .
j_gene: TRBJ1-4
d_gene: TRBD1
CDR3nt: TGCGCCAGCAGCTTGGGGACACAGGGGACTAATGAAAAACTGTTTTTT
CDR3aa: CASSLGTQGTNEKLFF

v_gene: TRBV30
abundance: few
j_gene: TRBJ2-1
d_gene: .
CDR3nt: TGTGCCTGGATGCCCTCTTGGGCTAGCGCGAGGGTTACTGAGCAGTTCTTC
CDR3aa: CAWMPSWASARVTEQFF

v_gene: TRBV7-2
abundance: few
j_gene: TRBJ2-1
d_gene: TRBD1
CDR3nt: TGTGCCAGCAGCCGACAGGGGGCAAACTATGATGAGCAGTTCTTC
CDR3aa: CASSRQGANYDEQFF

v_gene: TRBV18
abundance: few
j_gene: TRBJ1-2
d_gene: .
CDR3nt: TGTGCCAGCTCACCATTGGGGGACACCGTCGGTTATGGCTACACCTTC
CDR3aa: CASSPLGDTVGYGYTF

v_gene: TRBV5-1
abundance: .
j_gene: TRBJ2-1
d_gene: TRBD2
CDR3nt: TGCGCCAGCAGCTTGGTTCTAGCGGGAAATGAGCAGTTCTTC
CDR3aa: CASSLVLAGNEQFF

v_gene: TRBV18
abundance: .
j_gene: TRBJ1-5
d_gene: .
CDR3nt: TGTGCCAGCTCACCAGCTTCTGGAGTTTCGAATCAGCCCCAGCATTTT
CDR3aa: CASSPASGVSNQPQHF

v_gene: TRBV6-5
abundance: few
j_gene: TRBJ2-7
d_gene: TRBD2
CDR3nt: TGTGCCAGCAGTGGACTAGCGGGTCGCTCCTACGAGCAGTACTTC
CDR3aa: CASSGLAGRSYEQYF

v_gene: TRBV18
abundance: few
j_gene: TRBJ2-1
d_gene: TRBD2
CDR3nt: TGTGCCAGCTCACCACCGACTGCGGGACTAGCGGAATACAATGAGCAGTTCTTC
CDR3aa: CASSPPTAGLAEYNEQFF

v_gene: TRBV27
abundance: .
j_gene: TRBJ2-2
d_gene: TRBD1
CDR3nt: TGTGCCAGCAGTGCCCGGACAGGGAACACCGGGGAGCTGTTTTTT
CDR3aa: CASSARTGNTGELFF

v_gene: TRBV21-1
abundance: .
j_gene: TRBJ2-1
d_gene: .
CDR3nt: TGTGCCAGCAGCTCAGCGGTCTCCTACAATGAGCAGTTCTTC
CDR3aa: CASSSAVSYNEQFF

v_gene: TRBV2
abundance: many
j_gene: TRBJ2-7
d_gene: TRBD2
CDR3nt: TGTGCCAGCAGCACAACCTGGACTAGCGGGAGTCTAGGTGAGCAGTACTTC
CDR3aa: CASSTTWTSGSLGEQYF

v_gene: TRBV27
abundance: .
j_gene: TRBJ2-1
d_gene: .
CDR3nt: TGTGCCAGCAGTGCCCTGACTGGCTACAATGAGCAGTTCTTC
CDR3aa: CASSALTGYNEQFF

v_gene: TRBV27
abundance: .
j_gene: TRBJ1-2
d_gene: TRBD1
CDR3nt: TGTGCCAGCAGTTTACGGACAGGGATCTATGGCTACACCTTC
CDR3aa: CASSLRTGIYGYTF